These 23 T cell receptor beta chains came from one sample sequenced in a study of T cell responses to AZD1222 COVID-19 vaccine. The method was immunoSEQ multiplex PCR; TCRdb's version includes in-frame clones alone and lacks a portion of them. The sample carries more than 110,000 clones, almost 95% recorded once. The sample was peripheral blood, taken 28 days after the second AZD1222 dose. These receptors were collected from an adult who received the AZD1222 COVID-19 vaccine.

The chain's CDR3 is CASSLQGLNTEAFF. For the CDR3, the DNA is TGTGCCAGCAGCTTACAGGGCCTGAACACTGAAGCTTTCTTT. The chain has TRBV9 and TRBJ1-1; D is possibly TRBD1 (6 bases). Between the trimmed V and J ends, which lost 4 bases and 0 bases, there was a span of 10 bases. Germline V gene data show CDR1 as SGDLS and CDR2 as YYNGEE. The CDR3 contains 14 residues. The full variable domain, in which reference TRBV9 and TRBJ1-1 provide the parts outside the CDR3, is DSGVTQTPKHLITATGQRVTLRCSPRSGDLSVYWYQQSLDQGLQFLIQYYNGEERAKGNILERFSAQQFPDLHSELNLSSLELGDSALYFCASSLQGLNTEAFFGQGTRLTVV.

This chain uses TRBV15 with TRBJ1-1; D unclear. Germline-derived CDR1 and CDR2 are LNHNV and YYDKDF (reference sequence). Trimming removed 6 bases from V and 1 base from J, with 9 bases in between. This CDR3 comprises 13 residues. Here the CDR3 DNA reads TGTGCCACCAGTCCTAACAGGAACACTGAAGCTTTCTTT. Residues: CATSPNRNTEAFF.

The chain combines TRBV4-2 with TRBJ1-1; no clear D. Germline V gene lookup returns CDR1 LGHNA and CDR2 YNFKEQ. The CDR3 is 14 amino acids. V was trimmed by 1 base and J by 0 bases, leaving 6 bases between them. This CDR3 is CASSQGQMNTEAFF. CDR3 DNA sequence: TGTGCCAGCAGCCAAGGGCAGATGAACACTGAAGCTTTCTTT.

The chain is built from TRBV3-1 (or the pseudogene TRBV3-2) and TRBJ2-7; 10 positions agree with TRBD2. Germline CDR1 LGHDT, CDR2 YNNKEL (reference sequence). The CDR3 totals 18 residues. Trimming took 0 bases from V and 6 from J; bases not matched to a gene: 14. The CDR3 coding sequence is TGTGCCAGCAGCCAAGACCCCCGGGGTAGCGGGAGGAGGGTCGAGCAGTACTTC. It is translated as CASSQDPRGSGRRVEQYF.

This chain joins TRBV6-5 and TRBJ2-1; perhaps TRBD2 as D (6 bases). Looked up from germline, CDR1 is MNHEY and CDR2 is SVGAGI. The V and J ends lost 6 bases and 10 bases respectively, with 10 bases between them. This CDR3 has 11 amino acids. CDR3 sequence (DNA): TGTGCCAGCAGCGCGGAGGGGGAGCAGTTCTTC. Translated: CASSAEGEQFF.

The rearrangement joins TRBV6-1 to TRBJ1-2; D not resolved. The CDR3 covers 13 residues. Trimming removed 0 bases from V and 8 bases from J, with 10 bases in between. In germline, CDR1 is MNHNS, CDR2 SASEGT. The CDR3 loop reads CASSEAVSQGYTF. The DNA of the CDR3 is TGTGCCAGCAGTGAAGCAGTGTCTCAGGGCTACACCTTC.

CDR3 residues: CASSPSSGGYNEQFF. DNA for the CDR3: TGTGCCAGCAGTCCCTCCTCCGGGGGATACAATGAGCAGTTCTTC. The V gene is TRBV6-5, the J gene TRBJ2-1; D perhaps matches TRBD2 (6 bases). The V end lost 5 bases, the J end lost 4 bases, and 15 bases lay between the germline ends. Looked up from germline, CDR1 is MNHEY and CDR2 is SVGAGI. The CDR3 contains 15 residues.

CDR3 amino acids: CASSVGVQSYGYTF. The CDR3 DNA reads TGTGCCAGCAGCGTAGGCGTTCAGAGCTATGGCTACACCTTC. The genes are TRBV9 and TRBJ1-2; D uncertain. Trimming took off 0 bases at V and 4 bases at J, with 10 bases between the two ends. CDR3 length: 14 residues. The V gene's germline CDR1 is SGDLS and CDR2 YYNGEE.

V and J are TRBV2 and TRBJ2-5; D possibly corresponds to TRBD2 (6 bases). CDR3 size: 14 residues. Germline CDR1 SNHLY, CDR2 FYNNEI. Between the trimmed V and J ends, which lost 6 bases and 2 bases, there was a span of 13 bases. CDR3 residues: CASRAGGSQETQYF. CDR3 DNA sequence: TGTGCCAGCAGGGCTGGAGGGTCACAAGAGACCCAGTACTTC.

The chain couples TRBV21-1 to TRBJ1-2. TRBV21-1 is an annotated pseudogene. CDR3 size: 20 residues. The CDR3 here is CASSRLTASQCPKTYYGYTF. CDR3 nucleotide sequence: TGTGCCAGCAGCAGACTGACTGCTTCCCAGTGTCCAAAGACGTACTATGGCTACACCTTC.

The chain uses TRBV29-1 and TRBJ1-2; possible D gene TRBD1, 5 bases. Per the germline V gene, CDR1 is SQVTM and CDR2 is ANQGSEA. The V end was cut by 1 base, the J end by 11 bases, with 17 bases between. This CDR3 spans 13 amino acids. The CDR3 spells CSVEVSGAPGYTF. The CDR3 coding sequence is TGCAGCGTTGAAGTCTCCGGGGCACCCGGATACACCTTC.

The chain combines TRBV11-2 with TRBJ2-1, with 8 bases aligning to TRBD1. CDR1 is SGHAT, CDR2 FQNNGV, per germline. The CDR3 runs to 15 residues. V trimming: 1 base; J trimming: 6 bases; junction bases outside the gene matches: 5. The CDR3 DNA is TGTGCCAGCAGCTTAGTCAGGGGGCGAAGCAATGAGCAGTTCTTC. Translating gives CASSLVRGRSNEQFF.

CDR3 loop: CASKRGQGNDEQYF. CDR3 nucleotide sequence: TGTGCCAGCAAGAGGGGCCAGGGTAACGACGAGCAGTACTTC. The chain is built from TRBV2 and TRBJ2-7; either TRBD1 or TRBD2 may supply D (5 bases each). The CDR3 has 14 amino acids. CDR1 is SNHLY and CDR2 is FYNNEI in the germline V gene. V was pared by 7 bases and J by 5 bases, with 18 bases between.

The CDR3 coding sequence is TGTGCCAGCAGCTTGGCGGGAAGCTCCTACAATGAGCAGTTCTTC. Its protein product is CASSLAGSSYNEQFF. The chain recombines TRBV7-3 with TRBJ2-1, with D maybe TRBD2 (6 bases). The V end was cut by 3 bases, the J end by 0 bases, with 9 bases between. Germline V gene sequence: CDR1 SGHTA, CDR2 FQGTGA. The length of the CDR3 is 15 residues.

The CDR3 here is CASSIGQGARPTDTQYF. Here the CDR3 DNA reads TGTGCCAGTAGTATAGGACAGGGGGCGCGTCCCACAGATACGCAGTATTTT. The chain recombines TRBV19 with TRBJ2-3; 10 bases fit TRBD1. The CDR3 sequence is 17 residues long. Germline assignment: CDR1 LNHDA and CDR2 SQIVND (reference sequence). Trimming cost V 1 base and J 2 bases; bases outside gene matches: 6. The entire variable domain, with the rest obtained from reference TRBV19 and TRBJ2-3, is as follows: DGGITQSPKYLFRKEGQNVTLSCEQNLNHDAMYWYRQDPGQGLRLIYYSQIVNDFQKGDIAEGYSVSREKKESFPLTVTSAQKNPTAFYLCASSIGQGARPTDTQYFGPGTRLTVL.

The chain has TRBV27 and TRBJ1-2, with a tentative D call TRBD1 (5 bases). CDR1 is MNHEY and CDR2 is SMNVEV in the germline V gene (reference sequence). Deletions cut 5 bases from V and 3 bases from J, with 22 bases between. This CDR3 is built from 17 residues. The CDR3 DNA reads as TGTGCCAGCAGTAACAACCTTCCCCTGGGGGGGGACTATGGCTACACCTTC. Its translation: CASSNNLPLGGDYGYTF.

The chain links TRBV28 to TRBJ1-5, with D unclear. The CDR3 covers 16 residues. Germline CDR1 reads MDHEN; CDR2 reads SYDVKM. V lost 5 bases and J 0 bases, leaving 14 bases between the germline ends. CDR3 nucleotides: TGTGCCAGCAGTCCCCTCGCAACTTATAGCAATCAGCCCCAGCATTTT. This sequence encodes CASSPLATYSNQPQHF.

This rearrangement joins TRBV28 to TRBJ2-1; D is undetermined. Germline values: CDR1 MDHEN, CDR2 SYDVKM. V was trimmed by 2 bases and J by 7 bases, leaving 9 bases between them. The CDR3 covers 13 residues. As DNA, the CDR3 is TGTGCCAGCAGTTTAACCCTAGTAAATGAGCAGTTCTTC. Translated, it gives CASSLTLVNEQFF.

The chain joins TRBV4-1 to TRBJ2-2; no firm D call. Germline V gene lookup returns CDR1 MGHRA and CDR2 YSYEKL. The CDR3 is 13 amino acids. With 4 bases removed from V and 2 bases from J, the gap between germline ends came to 5 bases. CDR3: CASSPFNTGELFF. Written as DNA, the CDR3 is TGCGCCAGCAGCCCTTTTAACACCGGGGAGCTGTTTTTT.

CDR3 in amino acids: CASSTVGGAIYGYTF. DNA of the CDR3: TGTGCCAGCAGCACGGTCGGAGGGGCGATCTATGGCTACACCTTC. This sequence joins TRBV27 and TRBJ1-2; D perhaps matches TRBD1 (5 bases). From germline, CDR1 is MNHEY and CDR2 SMNVEV (reference sequence). Trimming took 6 bases from V and 4 from J, leaving 18 bases between them. The CDR3 runs 15 residues.

Here the CDR3 reads CASSYTGPYYEQYF. In nucleotides, the CDR3 is TGTGCCAGCAGTTATACGGGGCCCTACTACGAGCAGTACTTC. This rearrangement joins TRBV6-2 or TRBV6-3 to TRBJ2-7; perhaps D is TRBD1 or TRBD2 (5 bases each). The CDR3 totals 14 residues. Looked up from germline, CDR1 is MNHEY and CDR2 is SVGEGT. Trimming stripped 3 bases from V and 3 bases from J, with 12 bases between.

This clone has a handful of counts. J is TRBJ2-7 and V is TRBV4-1; 10 bases match TRBD1. Germline lookup yields CDR1 MGHRA and CDR2 YSYEKL. This CDR3 contains 15 residues. Losses at the gene ends were 4 bases for V and 4 bases for J; bases not matched to a gene: 7. CDR3 loop: CASSRGTGDSYEQYF. CDR3 coding DNA: TGCGCCAGCAGCCGCGGGACAGGGGATTCTTACGAGCAGTACTTC.

The J gene is TRBJ2-7, the V gene TRBV19, with 7 nucleotides matching TRBD2. This CDR3 comprises 14 residues. The germline gives CDR1 LNHDA, CDR2 SQIVND (reference sequence). Trimming took 4 bases from V and 8 from J; bases not matched to a gene: 11. The CDR3, as DNA: TGTGCCAGTAGTACTAGCGGAAGAGTAGGGCAGCAGTACTTC. It is translated as CASSTSGRVGQQYF.